This T cell receptor beta chain emerged from a study of blood T cell repertoires in COVID-19. As for the study in general: COVID-19 samples collected from the United States, Italy and Spain covered acute and convalescent phases. T cells, B-cell-depleted T cells, or PBMCs provided the cDNA or gDNA that served as material.

Authors' data handling: Using reference gene primer amplification, nucleated cell counts were estimated. TCRdb keeps only in-frame clones here, not all; method: immunoSEQ multiplex PCR. That table supplies the V and J calls and clone size; D and trimming were determined from the DNA. Here the sample spans fewer than 400,000 clones, 85% being singletons. The germline V gene has CDR1 SGHRS and CDR2 YFSETQ. V was cut by 0 bases and J by 5 bases, with 15 bases left in between. This CDR3 is built from 15 residues. Material for sequencing was peripheral blood. The sequence derives from a woman under 30 with acute or convalescent COVID-19. The rearrangement joins TRBV5-1 to TRBJ2-7; possible D gene TRBD2, 6 bases. CDR3 loop: CASSLGDSRIHEQYF. CDR3 sequence (DNA): TGCGCCAGCAGCTTGGGGGACTCAAGAATCCACGAGCAGTACTTC. The complete variable domain, with remaining parts taken from reference TRBV5-1 and TRBJ2-7, reads KAGVTQTPRYLIKTRGQQVTLSCSPISGHRSVSWYQQTPGQGLQFLFEYFSETQRNKGNFPGRFSGRQFSNSRSEMNVSTLELGDSALYLCASSLGDSRIHEQYFGPGTRLTVT.